This TCR beta chain was obtained from a study of response to subunit inactivated influenza vaccine. Per the germline V gene, CDR1 is SGHRS and CDR2 is YFSETQ. The V end lost 0 bases, the J end lost 3 bases, and 10 bases lay between the germline ends. The CDR3 consists of 14 residues. This clonotype was observed many times. Its cognate antigen is unknown. Whole-study results and caveats: T cells newly recruited by each seasonal influenza vaccination are few, the authors suggested.

TCRdb re-called the RT-PCR reads with MiXCR, one entry per CDR3 protein. The sample comprises more than 150,000 distinct CDR3 sequences, nearly 9.5% of which are singletons, and approximately 10% rests with the top ten. Source: non-naive T cells sorted from PBMCs, taken on the day of vaccination. This TCR derives from a man over 45 who received an inactivated influenza vaccine. J is TRBJ2-7 and V is TRBV5-1, with D tentatively TRBD1 or TRBD2 (5 bases each). The CDR3 reads CASSLGGNNYEQYF. CDR3 DNA: TGCGCCAGCAGCTTGGGGGGGAATAACTACGAGCAGTACTTC. Full variable domain (missing parts from reference TRBV5-1 and TRBJ2-7): KAGVTQTPRYLIKTRGQQVTLSCSPISGHRSVSWYQQTPGQGLQFLFEYFSETQRNKGNFPGRFSGRQFSNSRSEMNVSTLELGDSALYLCASSLGGNNYEQYFGPGTRLTVT.